The 22 T cell receptor beta chains below were found in one sample sequenced in a study of identical twins. In TCRdb, the 5' RACE reads were re-called with MiXCR into one record per CDR3 protein. The sample contains some 440,000 distinct CDR3 sequences, roughly 24% of which appear only once. This sample was also put to use in a study of T cells expressing NK-cell markers.

Sequenced sample: CD4+ T cells sorted from blood. Receptors were obtained from a woman in her late teens or twenties in good health.

The sample holds a few counts of this clonotype. The chain is built from TRBV20-1 and TRBJ1-2; maybe TRBD1 (5 bases). The CDR3 sequence is 14 residues long. Per germline, CDR1 DFQATT and CDR2 SNEGSKA (reference sequence). V dropped 6 bases and J dropped 4 bases, with 18 bases sitting between them. The CDR3 sequence is CSAHSGGGFYGYTF. The CDR3 bases are TGCAGTGCACACTCGGGGGGAGGATTCTATGGCTACACCTTC.

The table lists this clonotype with a few counts. The rearrangement joins TRBV20-1 to TRBJ1-2; D is unresolved. V gave up 5 bases and J gave up 8 bases, with 18 bases separating them. Germline assignment: CDR1 DFQATT and CDR2 SNEGSKA (reference sequence). The CDR3 is 13 amino acids. CDR3 coding DNA: TGCAGTGCTCGATTGATGGACCGTCAAGGCTACACCTTC. Its protein product is CSARLMDRQGYTF.

This clonotype occurred a few times. V and J are TRBV7-9 and TRBJ2-4, with 7 bases aligning to TRBD2. The CDR3 loop spans 15 amino acids. Germline lookup yields CDR1 SEHNR and CDR2 FQNEAQ (reference sequence). V lost 1 base to trimming and J lost 1 base; unmatched junction nucleotides: 1. The DNA for the CDR3 is TGTGCCAGCAGCTTAGAGGGAGGGGCCAAAAACATTCAGTACTTC. Protein sequence: CASSLEGGAKNIQYF.

This chain uses TRBV5-1 with TRBJ2-5; D call uncertain. The V end was cut by 0 bases, the J end by 3 bases, with 9 bases between. The CDR3 is 14 amino acids. CDR1 and CDR2 (germline): SGHRS, YFSETQ. The CDR3 is CASSLVSPEETQYF. DNA of the CDR3: TGCGCCAGCAGCTTGGTTAGCCCGGAAGAGACCCAGTACTTC. Supplemented by reference TRBV5-1 and TRBJ2-5, the full variable domain reads KAGVTQTPRYLIKTRGQQVTLSCSPISGHRSVSWYQQTPGQGLQFLFEYFSETQRNKGNFPGRFSGRQFSNSRSEMNVSTLELGDSALYLCASSLVSPEETQYFGPGTRLLVL.

This chain connects TRBV5-1 to TRBJ1-2; D perhaps matches TRBD1 (5 bases). Per the germline V gene, CDR1 is SGHRS and CDR2 is YFSETQ. This CDR3 has 14 residues. Deletions cut 0 bases from V and 3 bases from J, with 9 bases between. CDR3 loop: CASSLAGEDYGYTF. CDR3 DNA sequence: TGCGCCAGCAGCTTGGCGGGGGAGGACTATGGCTACACCTTC.

This chain joins TRBV6-2 or TRBV6-3 and TRBJ2-7; D not certain. This CDR3 has 14 amino acids. CDR1 and CDR2 (germline): MNHEY, SVGEGT. V was cut by 0 bases and J by 0 bases, with 6 bases left in between. Here the CDR3 reads CASSYSTASYEQYF. The CDR3 bases are TGTGCCAGCAGTTACTCCACAGCCTCCTACGAGCAGTACTTC.

The chain couples TRBV20-1 to TRBJ2-1, with D hard to call. Germline V gives CDR1 DFQATT, CDR2 SNEGSKA (reference sequence). V gave up 6 bases and J gave up 7 bases, with 16 bases separating them. The CDR3 is 13 residues long. The CDR3 DNA reads TGCAGTGCCCCGCCCCGGGTCTTTAATGAGCAGTTCTTC. This translates into CSAPPRVFNEQFF.

This clonotype was observed a few times. The chain carries TRBV11-2 and TRBJ2-7; TRBD1 might be the D (6 bases). This CDR3 is built from 14 residues. Germline V gene data show CDR1 as SGHAT and CDR2 as FQNNGV. Trimming pared 3 bases from V and 3 bases from J, leaving 12 bases between. This CDR3 reads CASSFQDSYYEQYF. CDR3 nucleotides: TGTGCCAGCAGCTTCCAGGACAGTTACTACGAGCAGTACTTC.

The chain is built from TRBV12-3 or TRBV12-4 and TRBJ2-1, with D perhaps TRBD2 (5 bases). With 10 bases removed from V and 5 bases from J, the gap between germline ends came to 12 bases. The CDR3 covers 12 residues. The CDR3 DNA reads as TGTGCCAACTCGCGGGTTGACAATGAGCAGTTCTTC. It is translated as CANSRVDNEQFF.

A few counts support this clonotype. V is TRBV20-1 and J is TRBJ2-7; 9 bases agree with TRBD1. CDR1 and CDR2 from the germline V gene are DFQATT and SNEGSKA (reference sequence). The CDR3 extends over 14 amino acids. With V trimmed by 5 bases and J by 2 bases, 7 bases remained unmatched. CDR3 loop: CSAARRTGAYEQYF. Here the CDR3 DNA reads TGCAGTGCTGCCCGTAGGACAGGGGCCTACGAGCAGTACTTC.

The chain has TRBV9 and TRBJ2-1; D is undetermined. The CDR3 is 16 amino acids. The germline V gene encodes CDR1 SGDLS and CDR2 YYNGEE. V was trimmed by 0 bases and J by 3 bases, leaving 13 bases between them. The CDR3 DNA is TGTGCCAGCAGCGTAGATCACAGTCAGAACTACAATGAGCAGTTCTTC. Its translation: CASSVDHSQNYNEQFF.

In DNA form, the CDR3 reads TGTGCCAGCAGACGGACAGGAGTCACCATATATTTT. It yields the protein CASRRTGVTIYF. This chain connects TRBV12-3 or TRBV12-4 to TRBJ1-3; 7 bases fit TRBD1. This CDR3 spans 12 amino acids. The ends lost 6 bases at V and 9 bases at J; junction bases unmatched: 5.

The CDR3 DNA sequence: TGCAGTGTCTCTAGCGGGACGGGGACCGGGGAGCTGTTTTTT. Encoded protein: CSVSSGTGTGELFF. The V call is TRBV20-1, the J call TRBJ2-2; 9 bases fit TRBD2. The J segment lost 5 bases and the V segment lost 7 bases, leaving 8 bases of the junction unmatched. CDR3 size: 14 residues. Germline lookup yields CDR1 DFQATT and CDR2 SNEGSKA (reference sequence).

The genes are TRBV19 and TRBJ1-1; D is undetermined. The CDR3 has 11 residues. Between the trimmed V and J ends, which lost 10 bases and 3 bases, there was a span of 9 bases. Germline CDR1 and CDR2: LNHDA and SQIVND (reference sequence). CDR3 DNA sequence: TGTGCCACCTTTTACTACACTGAAGCTTTCTTT. This gives the protein CATFYYTEAFF.

This clonotype appeared a few times. The chain recombines TRBV5-1 with TRBJ1-1; 11 bases align to TRBD1. The CDR3 sequence is 14 residues long. CDR1 and CDR2 (germline): SGHRS, YFSETQ. The V segment lost 4 bases and the J segment 7 bases; nucleotides outside the gene matches: 6. The CDR3 DNA reads as TGCGCCAGCAGCCCTGGACAGGGGGCAGGTGAAGCTTTCTTT. Protein sequence: CASSPGQGAGEAFF.

The rearrangement links TRBV10-3 to TRBJ2-7; 10 bases line up with TRBD2. The CDR3 sequence is 16 residues long. Germline trimming cut 4 bases from V and 2 bases from J; bases unmatched to any gene: 8. Germline CDR1 and CDR2: ENHRY and SYGVKD. The CDR3 bases are TGTGCCATCAGTGGACCTCCTAGCGGGGGCACCTACGAGCAGTACTTC. It codes for CAISGPPSGGTYEQYF.

This sequence joins TRBV11-2 and TRBJ2-7; maybe TRBD1 (9 bases). Trimming left V 0 bases short and J 6 bases short, with 15 bases between. Germline V gene lookup returns CDR1 SGHAT and CDR2 FQNNGV. CDR3 length: 15 residues. The CDR3 DNA reads as TGTGCCAGCAGCTTAGACGTAGCGGGACAGGGCGAGCAGTACTTC. As protein: CASSLDVAGQGEQYF.

The table lists this clonotype with many counts. The chain has TRBV5-1 and TRBJ2-5; 10 positions agree with TRBD2. Germline V gene sequence: CDR1 SGHRS, CDR2 YFSETQ. CDR3 length: 15 residues. V trimming: 1 base; J trimming: 7 bases; junction bases outside the gene matches: 7. The CDR3 spells CASSLWTSGSGTQYF. In DNA form, the CDR3 reads TGCGCCAGCAGCTTGTGGACTAGCGGAAGCGGGACCCAGTACTTC.

This clonotype was recorded at least ten times. The chain recombines TRBV6-5 with TRBJ1-1, with D possibly matching TRBD1 (5 bases). Trimming cost V 0 bases and J 0 bases, with 8 bases left between them. Germline V lookup: CDR1 MNHEY, CDR2 SVGAGI. The CDR3 consists of 15 residues. CDR3 in amino acids: CASSYSGVLNTEAFF. CDR3 nucleotide sequence: TGTGCCAGCAGTTACTCGGGGGTATTGAACACTGAAGCTTTCTTT.

The chain is built from TRBV4-3 and TRBJ2-7, with D tentatively TRBD1 (5 bases). Germline-derived CDR1 and CDR2 are LGHNA and YSLEER. The CDR3 contains 14 residues. Between the trimmed V and J ends, which lost 2 bases and 0 bases, there was a span of 8 bases. The DNA for the CDR3 is TGCGCCAGCAGCCAACAGGGAAGCTCCTACGAGCAGTACTTC. Residues: CASSQQGSSYEQYF.

There are a few counts of this clonotype. V usage is TRBV6-6 and J usage is TRBJ2-1; D may be TRBD1 (5 bases). The CDR3 loop spans 13 amino acids. The germline CDR1 and CDR2 sequences are MNHNY and SVGAGI (reference sequence). V was cut by 10 bases and J by 0 bases, with 10 bases left in between. DNA of the CDR3: TGTGCCATAGGGGTATCCTCCTACAATGAGCAGTTCTTC. Translation: CAIGVSSYNEQFF.

V gene TRBV3-1 combines with J gene TRBJ2-5; 8 bases map to TRBD2. Losses at the gene ends were 1 base for V and 3 bases for J; bases not matched to a gene: 7. Germline V gene data show CDR1 as LGHDT and CDR2 as YNNKEL (reference sequence). CDR3 size: 16 residues. CDR3 amino acids: CASSQAGAGAKETQYF. As DNA, the CDR3 is TGTGCCAGCAGCCAAGCTGGAGCGGGGGCTAAAGAGACCCAGTACTTC.